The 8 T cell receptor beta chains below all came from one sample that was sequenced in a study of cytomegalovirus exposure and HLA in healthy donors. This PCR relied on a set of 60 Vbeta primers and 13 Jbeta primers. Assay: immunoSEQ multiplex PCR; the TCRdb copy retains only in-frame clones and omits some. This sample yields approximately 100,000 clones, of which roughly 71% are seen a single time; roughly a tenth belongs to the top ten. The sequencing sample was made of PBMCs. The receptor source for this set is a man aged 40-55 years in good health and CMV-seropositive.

CDR3 amino acids: CASSLSGSTDTQYF. The DNA of the CDR3 is TGTGCCAGCAGCTTAAGCGGGAGCACAGATACGCAGTATTTT. The chain couples TRBV5-6 to TRBJ2-3, with D tentatively TRBD2 (6 bases). The germline CDR1 and CDR2 sequences are SGHDT and YYEEEE. Trimming took off 2 bases at V and 0 bases at J, with 7 bases between the two ends. The CDR3 has 14 amino acids.

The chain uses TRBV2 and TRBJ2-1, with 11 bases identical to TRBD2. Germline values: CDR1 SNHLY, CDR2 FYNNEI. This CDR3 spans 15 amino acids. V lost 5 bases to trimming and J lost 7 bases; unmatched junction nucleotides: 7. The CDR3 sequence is CASSPLAGVANEQFF. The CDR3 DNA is TGTGCCAGCAGTCCACTAGCGGGAGTTGCGAATGAGCAGTTCTTC.

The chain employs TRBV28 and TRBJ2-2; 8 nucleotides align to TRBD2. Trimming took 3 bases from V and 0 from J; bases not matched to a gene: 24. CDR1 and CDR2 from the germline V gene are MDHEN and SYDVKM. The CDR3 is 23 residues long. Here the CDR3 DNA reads TGTGCCAGCAGTTTTGCCTTTTACTTCGGGGGGGCCTCACCACCCTCGAACACCGGGGAGCTGTTTTTT. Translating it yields CASSFAFYFGGASPPSNTGELFF.

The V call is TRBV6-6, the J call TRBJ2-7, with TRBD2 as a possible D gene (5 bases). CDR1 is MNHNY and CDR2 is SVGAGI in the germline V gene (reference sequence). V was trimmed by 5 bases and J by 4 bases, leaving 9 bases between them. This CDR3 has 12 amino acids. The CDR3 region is CASSDEGYEQYV. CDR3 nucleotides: TGTGCCAGCAGTGACGAGGGATACGAGCAGTACGTC.

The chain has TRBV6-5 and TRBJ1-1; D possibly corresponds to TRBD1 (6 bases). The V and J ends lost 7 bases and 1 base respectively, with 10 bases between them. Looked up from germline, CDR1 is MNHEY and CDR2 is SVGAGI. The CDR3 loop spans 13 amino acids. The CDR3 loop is CASNRVGNTEAFF. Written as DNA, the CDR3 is TGTGCCAGCAACAGGGTGGGGAACACTGAAGCTTTCTTT.

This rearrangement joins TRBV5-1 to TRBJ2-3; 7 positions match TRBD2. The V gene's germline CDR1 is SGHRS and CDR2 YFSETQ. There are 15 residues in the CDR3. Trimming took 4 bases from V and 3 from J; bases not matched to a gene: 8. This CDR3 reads CASSHSGYRTDTQYF. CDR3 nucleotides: TGCGCCAGCAGCCATAGCGGGTATAGGACAGATACGCAGTATTTT.

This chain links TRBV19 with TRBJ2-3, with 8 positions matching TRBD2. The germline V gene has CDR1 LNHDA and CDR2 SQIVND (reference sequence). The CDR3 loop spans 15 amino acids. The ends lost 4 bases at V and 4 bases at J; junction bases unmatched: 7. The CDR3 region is CASSRPAGVPDTQYF. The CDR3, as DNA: TGTGCCAGTAGTAGGCCAGCGGGAGTCCCAGATACGCAGTATTTT.

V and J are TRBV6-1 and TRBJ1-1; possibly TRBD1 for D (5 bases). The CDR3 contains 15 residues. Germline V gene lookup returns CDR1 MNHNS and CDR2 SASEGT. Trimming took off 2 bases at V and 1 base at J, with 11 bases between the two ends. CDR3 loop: CASSESRAGNTEAFF. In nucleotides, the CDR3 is TGTGCCAGCAGTGAATCCAGGGCAGGGAACACTGAAGCTTTCTTT.